This T cell receptor (beta chain) was recorded in a study of shared clonotypes between healthy human individuals. Study at large: A donor's plate count was three for CD4 naive and three for CD4 memory; CD8 naive had two and CD8 memory one.

V lost 6 bases and J lost 8; bases outside the gene matches: 9. The CDR3 has 13 residues. The germline V gene has CDR1 MDHEN and CDR2 SYDVKM. The input for sorted-subset replicate PCRs was approximately 190 ng DNA, around 27,000 T cell genomes. Profiling relied on immunoSEQ multiplex PCR, and the TCRdb table lists in-frame clones only, not all of them. The table has 2,500,000 or so clones, about 92% seen once. As regards this clone: The antigen is unknown.

Study-level points and caveats: Sampling was confined to blood; repertoires within tissues likely differ.

This sequence originates from a man between 18 and 35 years old in good health. The gene calls are TRBV28 and TRBJ1-2; 7 bases map to TRBD1. The sequencing input was naive CD4+ T cells sorted from blood. The subset: CD45RA+ positively selected. The CDR3 here is CASRPDRVRGYTF. In nucleotides, the CDR3 is TGTGCCAGCAGACCCGACAGGGTAAGGGGCTACACCTTC.